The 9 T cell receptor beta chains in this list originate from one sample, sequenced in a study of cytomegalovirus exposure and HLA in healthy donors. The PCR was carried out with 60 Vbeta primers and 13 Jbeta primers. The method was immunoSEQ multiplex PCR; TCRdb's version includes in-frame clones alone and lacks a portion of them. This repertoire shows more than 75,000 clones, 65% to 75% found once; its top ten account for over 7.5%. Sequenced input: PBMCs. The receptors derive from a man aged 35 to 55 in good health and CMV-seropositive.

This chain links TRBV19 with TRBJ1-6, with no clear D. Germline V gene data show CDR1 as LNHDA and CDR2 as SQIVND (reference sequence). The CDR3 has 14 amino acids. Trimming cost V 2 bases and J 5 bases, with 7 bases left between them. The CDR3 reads CASSISSDNSPLHF. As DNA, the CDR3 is TGTGCCAGTAGTATATCTTCGGATAATTCACCCCTCCACTTT.

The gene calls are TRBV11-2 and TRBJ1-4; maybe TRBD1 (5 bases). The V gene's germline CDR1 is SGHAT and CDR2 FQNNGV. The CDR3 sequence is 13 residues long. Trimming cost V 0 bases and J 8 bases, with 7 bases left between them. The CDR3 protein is CASSLERGEKLFF. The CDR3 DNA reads TGTGCCAGCAGCTTAGAGCGGGGCGAAAAACTGTTTTTT. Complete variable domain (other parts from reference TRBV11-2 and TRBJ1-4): EAGVAQSPRYKIIEKRQSVAFWCNPISGHATLYWYQQILGQGPKLLIQFQNNGVVDDSQLPKDRFSAERLKGVDSTLKIQPAKLEDSAVYLCASSLERGEKLFFGSGTQLSVL.

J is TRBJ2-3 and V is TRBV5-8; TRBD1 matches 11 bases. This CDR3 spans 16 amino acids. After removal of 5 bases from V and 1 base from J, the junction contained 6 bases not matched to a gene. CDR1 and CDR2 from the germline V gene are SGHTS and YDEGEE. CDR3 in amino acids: CASRRTGGARTDTQYF. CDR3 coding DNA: TGTGCCAGCAGGCGGACAGGGGGCGCACGCACAGATACGCAGTATTTT.

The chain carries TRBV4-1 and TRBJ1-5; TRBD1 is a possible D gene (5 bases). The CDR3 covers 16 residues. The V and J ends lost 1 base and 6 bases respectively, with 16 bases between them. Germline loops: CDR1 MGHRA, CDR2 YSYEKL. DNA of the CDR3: TGCGCCAGCAGCCAAGTTTACCCTTCCCAGGGTCAGCCCCAGCATTTT. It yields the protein CASSQVYPSQGQPQHF.

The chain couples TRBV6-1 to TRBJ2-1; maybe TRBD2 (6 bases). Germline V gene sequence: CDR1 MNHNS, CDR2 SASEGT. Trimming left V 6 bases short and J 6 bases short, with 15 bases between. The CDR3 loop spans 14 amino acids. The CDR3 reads CASRERVGVNEQFF. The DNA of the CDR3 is TGTGCCAGCAGGGAGCGGGTCGGGGTCAATGAGCAGTTCTTC.

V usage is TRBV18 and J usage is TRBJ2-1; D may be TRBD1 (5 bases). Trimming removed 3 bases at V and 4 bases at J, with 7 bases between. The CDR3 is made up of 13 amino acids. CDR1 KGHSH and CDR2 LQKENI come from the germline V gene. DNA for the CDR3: TGTGCCAGCTCACCGGACACTTACAATGAGCAGTTCTTC. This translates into CASSPDTYNEQFF.

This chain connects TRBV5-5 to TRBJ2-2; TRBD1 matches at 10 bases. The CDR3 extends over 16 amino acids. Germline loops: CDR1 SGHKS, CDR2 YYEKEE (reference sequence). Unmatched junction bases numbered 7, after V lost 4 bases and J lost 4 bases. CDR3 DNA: TGTGCCAGCAGCCTACCGGGACAGGGGTCCACCGGGGAGCTGTTTTTT. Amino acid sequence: CASSLPGQGSTGELFF.

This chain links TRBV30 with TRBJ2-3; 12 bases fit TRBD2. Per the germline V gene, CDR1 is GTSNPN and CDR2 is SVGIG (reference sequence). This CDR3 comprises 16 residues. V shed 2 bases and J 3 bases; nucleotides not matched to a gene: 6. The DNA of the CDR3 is TGTGCCTGGAGTCTTCTAGGACTAGCGGGAACAGATACGCAGTATTTT. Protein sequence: CAWSLLGLAGTDTQYF. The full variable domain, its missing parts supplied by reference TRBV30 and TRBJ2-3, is SQTIHQWPATLVQPVGSPLSLECTVEGTSNPNLYWYRQAAGRGLQLLFYSVGIGQISSEVPQNLSASRPQDRQFILSSKKLLLSDSGFYLCAWSLLGLAGTDTQYFGPGTRLTVL.

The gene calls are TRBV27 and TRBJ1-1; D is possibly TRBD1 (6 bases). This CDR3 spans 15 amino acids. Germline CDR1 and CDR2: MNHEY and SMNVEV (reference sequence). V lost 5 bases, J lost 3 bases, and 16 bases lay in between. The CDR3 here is CASSRLTGGDTEAFF. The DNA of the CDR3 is TGTGCCAGCAGTCGTCTGACAGGTGGGGACACTGAAGCTTTCTTT.